These T cell receptor beta chains were read from a single sample in a study of blood T cell repertoires in COVID-19. Measured with immunoSEQ multiplex PCR; TCRdb has only the in-frame clones, and not every one. The sample holds about 140,000 clones, about three quarters seen once. The sample taken for sequencing was peripheral blood. Source of these receptors: a woman in her sixties with acute or convalescent COVID-19. The CDR3 runs from the conserved cysteine through the conserved F or W. Fields, in order: J gene, D gene, V gene, clone size, CDR3 protein, CDR3 DNA. A D gene is named only where the DNA matches it firmly. The listing skips clone size in some rows; elsewhere it reads once, few, many or a size class.

J: TRBJ1-5; D: .; V: TRBV7-2; size: .; CDR3: CASSLPSQPQHF; DNA: TGTGCCAGCAGCTTACCGAGCCAGCCCCAGCATTTT
J: TRBJ1-1; D: .; V: TRBV7-9; size: .; CDR3: CASSLGGVIGAEAFF; DNA: TGTGCCAGCAGCTTAGGGGGGGTAATTGGAGCTGAAGCTTTCTTT
J: TRBJ2-1; D: TRBD2; V: TRBV27; size: few; CDR3: CASTQQLAGGPGEQFF; DNA: TGTGCCAGCACCCAGCAACTAGCGGGAGGGCCCGGTGAGCAGTTCTTC
J: TRBJ2-7; D: .; V: TRBV6-6; size: .; CDR3: CASSYSLGLGTYEQYF; DNA: TGTGCCAGCAGTTACTCGCTGGGACTTGGGACCTACGAGCAGTACTTC
J: TRBJ2-2; D: TRBD2; V: TRBV6-1; size: few; CDR3: CASSASGRANTGELFF; DNA: TGTGCCAGCAGTGCTAGCGGGAGGGCGAACACCGGGGAGCTGTTTTTT
J: TRBJ1-5; D: TRBD1; V: TRBV7-9; size: few; CDR3: CASSPGQNNQPQHF; DNA: TGTGCCAGCAGCCCGGGACAGAACAATCAGCCCCAGCATTTT
J: TRBJ1-1; D: .; V: TRBV5-1; size: .; CDR3: CASSGAGMNTEAFF; DNA: TGCGCCAGCAGCGGTGCCGGGATGAACACTGAAGCTTTCTTT
J: TRBJ2-7; D: TRBD1; V: TRBV7-8; size: .; CDR3: CASSVATTGESGEQYF; DNA: TGTGCCAGCAGCGTCGCGACAACAGGGGAATCGGGGGAGCAGTACTTC
J: TRBJ1-5; D: .; V: TRBV5-6; size: .; CDR3: CASSFRGNNQPQHF; DNA: TGTGCCAGCAGCTTTCGGGGGAATAATCAGCCCCAGCATTTT
J: TRBJ1-1; D: .; V: TRBV18; size: .; CDR3: CASSPSGVGTEAFF; DNA: TGTGCCAGCTCCCCCTCGGGGGTCGGCACTGAAGCTTTCTTT
J: TRBJ1-1; D: .; V: TRBV28; size: .; CDR3: CASVRRGIPEAFF; DNA: TGTGCCAGCGTGAGGCGGGGAATCCCTGAAGCTTTCTTT
J: TRBJ2-7; D: TRBD1; V: TRBV6-5; size: .; CDR3: CASRWTGGPEQYF; DNA: TGTGCCAGCAGGTGGACAGGGGGCCCCGAGCAGTACTTC
J: TRBJ2-7; D: .; V: TRBV5-1; size: .; CDR3: CASSAGITYEQYF; DNA: TGCGCCAGCAGCGCCGGGATCACCTACGAGCAGTACTTC
J: TRBJ2-2; D: .; V: TRBV10-3; size: few; CDR3: CAISPLASTGELFF; DNA: TGTGCCATCAGTCCTCTCGCGAGCACCGGGGAGCTGTTTTTT
J: TRBJ2-7; D: .; V: TRBV14; size: .; CDR3: CASSHNLGGEYEQYF; DNA: TGTGCCAGCAGCCACAACCTGGGAGGAGAGTACGAGCAGTACTTC
J: TRBJ2-7; D: .; V: TRBV11-2; size: .; CDR3: CASSSSIDYGQYF; DNA: TGTGCCAGCAGCTCTTCGATAGACTACGGGCAGTACTTC
J: TRBJ2-3; D: .; V: TRBV20-1; size: .; CDR3: CSASRQGITDTQYF; DNA: TGCAGTGCTAGTCGGCAGGGGATCACAGATACGCAGTATTTT
J: TRBJ1-2; D: .; V: TRBV5-6; size: .; CDR3: CASSLDVSNYGYTF; DNA: TGTGCCAGCAGCTTGGATGTATCTAACTATGGCTACACCTTC
J: TRBJ2-3; D: TRBD2; V: TRBV2; size: few; CDR3: CASSVSREGGDTDTQYF; DNA: TGTGCCAGCAGTGTTAGTCGGGAGGGAGGGGACACAGATACGCAGTATTTT
J: TRBJ1-5; D: .; V: TRBV19; size: .; CDR3: CASTSGAGARAQHF; DNA: TGTGCCAGTACATCAGGGGCGGGGGCGAGGGCCCAGCATTTT
J: TRBJ1-1; D: .; V: TRBV19; size: .; CDR3: CASKPSPPGATEAFF; DNA: TGTGCCAGTAAACCCTCTCCCCCCGGAGCCACTGAAGCTTTCTTT
J: TRBJ1-3; D: .; V: TRBV25-1; size: .; CDR3: CANPSADSGNTIYF; DNA: TGTGCCAACCCCTCCGCGGACTCTGGAAACACCATATATTTT
J: TRBJ1-5; D: .; V: TRBV19; size: .; CDR3: CASRNRVHQPQHF; DNA: TGTGCCAGTAGAAACAGGGTACATCAGCCCCAGCATTTT
J: TRBJ1-4; D: .; V: TRBV15; size: .; CDR3: CATSRSVVLNEKLFF; DNA: TGTGCCACCAGCAGATCGGTAGTCTTAAATGAAAAACTGTTTTTT
J: TRBJ1-5; D: .; V: TRBV12-3/TRBV12-4; size: .; CDR3: CASSYNYRPQHF; DNA: TGTGCCAGCAGTTACAACTACCGGCCCCAGCATTTT
J: TRBJ1-5; D: .; V: TRBV6-1; size: .; CDR3: CASSESYSNQPQHF; DNA: TGTGCCAGCAGTGAATCGTATAGCAATCAGCCCCAGCATTTT
J: TRBJ2-2; D: TRBD2; V: TRBV10-3; size: .; CDR3: CAINGASGRPGELFF; DNA: TGTGCCATCAACGGGGCTAGCGGGAGACCCGGGGAGCTGTTTTTT
J: TRBJ2-6; D: TRBD1; V: TRBV7-9; size: once; CDR3: CASSSDDRASGANVLTF; DNA: TGTGCCAGCAGCTCCGATGACAGGGCGTCTGGGGCCAACGTCCTGACTTTC
J: TRBJ1-1; D: TRBD1; V: TRBV27; size: .; CDR3: CASSARTGGRNTEAFF; DNA: TGTGCCAGCAGTGCCCGGACAGGGGGCAGGAACACTGAAGCTTTCTTT
J: TRBJ1-1; D: .; V: TRBV10-3; size: once; CDR3: CAISERLQGPGTEAFF; DNA: TGTGCCATCAGTGAGAGACTACAGGGCCCTGGGACTGAAGCTTTCTTT
J: TRBJ2-7; D: .; V: TRBV12-3/TRBV12-4; size: few; CDR3: CASSYSYEQYF; DNA: TGTGCCAGCAGCTACTCCTACGAGCAGTACTTC
J: TRBJ2-7; D: .; V: TRBV2; size: few; CDR3: CASSETGLIINEQYF; DNA: TGTGCCAGCAGTGAGACAGGCTTGATAATAAACGAGCAGTACTTC
J: TRBJ2-1; D: TRBD2; V: TRBV19; size: .; CDR3: CASKRGTTNNEQFF; DNA: TGTGCCAGCAAACGGGGGACTACGAACAATGAGCAGTTCTTC
J: TRBJ1-6; D: .; V: TRBV7-5; size: .; CDR3: CVRNRVLSPLHF; DNA: TGTGTCAGAAACAGGGTGCTATCACCCCTCCACTTT
J: TRBJ2-7; D: TRBD1; V: TRBV6-5; size: .; CDR3: CASQQGTYEQYF; DNA: TGTGCCAGCCAACAGGGGACCTACGAGCAGTACTTC
J: TRBJ2-1; D: .; V: TRBV7-9; size: once; CDR3: CASSPGSPGDEQFF; DNA: TGTGCCAGCAGTCCCGGGAGCCCCGGCGATGAGCAGTTCTTC
J: TRBJ2-1; D: TRBD2; V: TRBV5-1; size: .; CDR3: CASSSEVSGRAAEFF; DNA: TGCGCCAGCAGCTCGGAGGTTAGCGGGAGGGCCGCGGAGTTCTTC
J: TRBJ2-3; D: TRBD2; V: TRBV30; size: .; CDR3: CAWRGGSKGRTDTQYF; DNA: TGTGCCTGGAGGGGCGGGAGCAAGGGAAGGACAGATACGCAGTATTTT
J: TRBJ1-4; D: .; V: TRBV2; size: .; CDR3: CASRPQVNNEKLFF; DNA: TGTGCCAGCAGGCCACAGGTCAATAATGAAAAACTGTTTTTT
J: TRBJ2-7; D: TRBD1; V: TRBV5-5; size: .; CDR3: CASSLGTVSYEQYF; DNA: TGTGCCAGCAGCCTGGGGACAGTCTCCTACGAGCAGTACTTC
J: TRBJ1-2; D: .; V: TRBV27; size: .; CDR3: CASSFVAGALYGYTF; DNA: TGTGCCAGCAGTTTTGTGGCAGGCGCTCTCTATGGCTACACCTTC
J: TRBJ1-1; D: .; V: TRBV7-2; size: .; CDR3: CASSLSGVNTEAFF; DNA: TGTGCCAGCAGCCTATCGGGAGTGAACACTGAAGCTTTCTTT